This T cell receptor beta chain originates from a study of blood T cell repertoires in COVID-19. Background on the study: Whether acute or convalescent, the COVID-19 samples came from the United States, Italy and Spain. T cells, B-cell-depleted T cells, or PBMCs supplied cDNA or gDNA.

Per the original methods: The assay estimated nucleated cells by amplifying reference gene primers. Some clones are missing from TCRdb's copy, which holds only in-frame ones; the method was immunoSEQ multiplex PCR. V and J calls and clone size are copied from that table; D and trimming were computed from the DNA. Of about 31,000 clones in the sample, 90% to 95% were seen once. With 3 bases removed from V and 8 bases from J, the gap between germline ends came to 17 bases. There are 14 residues in the CDR3. CDR1 is SGHNT and CDR2 is YYREEE in the germline V gene (reference sequence). The sequencing sample was made of peripheral blood. This receptor was obtained from a human donor in a cohort sampled during active COVID-19. The chain combines TRBV5-4 with TRBJ1-1; D is unclear. The CDR3: CASSSTGVHDEAFF. The CDR3 region has the DNA TGTGCCAGCAGCTCTACCGGGGTGCATGACGAAGCTTTCTTT.